These 13 T cell receptor beta chains were all obtained from the same sample, sequenced in a study of T cell changes during pregnancy in multiple sclerosis. The table came from immunoSEQ multiplex PCR; TCRdb's copy has only in-frame clones and leaves some out. The profile covers fewer than 75,000 clones, with less than 95% appearing a single time and 3% to 4.5% taken by the ten largest. The source was peripheral blood, collected after pregnancy. The receptors originated from a female donor in good health, enrolled as a control in a pregnancy study.

The rearrangement uses TRBV5-5 and TRBJ1-5; 7 nucleotides agree with TRBD1. The CDR3 totals 14 residues. Trimming removed 3 bases from V and 7 bases from J; junction bases left unmatched: 7. Germline V CDR1 and CDR2: SGHKS, YYEKEE (reference sequence). CDR3 nucleotide sequence: TGTGCCAGCAGCTATACAGGGGAGTGGCAGCCCCAGCATTTT. Translated, it gives CASSYTGEWQPQHF. Variable domain in full (rest from reference TRBV5-5 and TRBJ1-5): DAGVTQSPTHLIKTRGQQVTLRCSPISGHKSVSWYQQVLGQGPQFIFQYYEKEERGRGNFPDRFSARQFPNYSSELNVNALLLGDSALYLCASSYTGEWQPQHFGDGTRLSIL.

The chain is built from TRBV11-2 and TRBJ2-3; 8 nucleotides line up with TRBD2. J gave up 4 bases and V 5 bases, and 8 bases lay outside the gene matches. CDR3 size: 15 residues. Germline loops: CDR1 SGHAT, CDR2 FQNNGV. CDR3 amino acids: CASSPGGDTSDTQYF. The CDR3 DNA sequence: TGTGCCAGCAGCCCCGGGGGGGACACTTCAGATACGCAGTATTTT.

The chain employs TRBV5-1 and TRBJ2-3, with TRBD1 as a possible D gene (6 bases). The CDR3 consists of 17 residues. V was trimmed by 3 bases and J by 4 bases, leaving 21 bases between them. CDR1 is SGHRS, CDR2 YFSETQ, per germline. The CDR3 DNA reads as TGCGCCAGCAGCTCGGGGTTGGACAGTTTGAGTTCAGATACGCAGTATTTT. It translates to CASSSGLDSLSSDTQYF.

V usage is TRBV5-6 and J usage is TRBJ2-3; 9 nucleotides match TRBD2. The V and J ends lost 6 bases and 2 bases, in that order; junction bases with no gene match: 4. Germline CDR1 reads SGHDT; CDR2 reads YYEEEE. The CDR3 is made up of 14 amino acids. CDR3 sequence reads: CASMLAGATDTQYF. For the CDR3, the DNA is TGTGCCAGCATGTTAGCGGGGGCCACAGATACGCAGTATTTT.

Comments on this clone: Compared with germline, one end of the junction differs, possibly owing to a read error. The V call is TRBV27, the J call TRBJ1-1; D possibly corresponds to TRBD1 (5 bases). This CDR3 is 15 amino acids long. CDR1 is MNHEY, CDR2 SMNVEV, per germline (reference sequence). In nucleotides, the CDR3 is TGTGCCAGCAGTTTATGGGCGGGGGGGAACGCTGAAGCTTTCTTT. Its translation is CASSLWAGGNAEAFF.

The rearrangement joins TRBV19 to TRBJ1-1; the D gene is possibly TRBD1 (5 bases). Trimming left V 3 bases short and J 2 bases short, with 13 bases between. The CDR3 totals 15 residues. From germline, CDR1 is LNHDA and CDR2 SQIVND (reference sequence). The CDR3 DNA reads as TGTGCCAGTAGTATGGCCAGGGTAGAAAACACTGAAGCTTTCTTT. This codes for CASSMARVENTEAFF.

The chain combines TRBV4-3 with TRBJ1-4; 8 nucleotides line up with TRBD1. Germline CDR1 reads LGHNA; CDR2 reads YSLEER. V was pared by 3 bases and J by 5 bases, with 14 bases of the junction left unmatched. The CDR3 runs 18 residues. CDR3 coding DNA: TGCGCCAGCAGCCAGGGGGTCTCCGGGACAGGACGGAATGAAAAACTGTTTTTT. Translating gives CASSQGVSGTGRNEKLFF.

V and J are TRBV15 and TRBJ2-1; TRBD2 agrees at 7 bases. This CDR3 contains 17 residues. The germline gives CDR1 LNHNV, CDR2 YYDKDF (reference sequence). J lost 9 bases, V lost 5 bases, and 19 bases had no gene match. The CDR3 is CATSAGYGAGEGVEQFF. DNA of the CDR3: TGTGCCACCAGCGCGGGTTATGGGGCGGGAGAAGGTGTTGAGCAGTTCTTC.

The chain is built from TRBV13 and TRBJ2-4; a possible D gene is TRBD2 (5 bases). V lost 4 bases and J 6 bases, leaving 25 bases between the germline ends. The CDR3 consists of 18 residues. Germline CDR1 and CDR2: PRHDT and FYEKMQ (reference sequence). In DNA form, the CDR3 reads TGTGCCAGCAGCTGGCGTGGCAGTGGAGGTTTGCTTGGAAACATTCAGTACTTC. It yields the protein CASSWRGSGGLLGNIQYF.

This clone occurred once. The chain employs TRBV5-1 and TRBJ1-1; 11 bases map to TRBD1. The V segment lost 4 bases and the J segment 3 bases; nucleotides outside the gene matches: 5. Germline V gene data show CDR1 as SGHRS and CDR2 as YFSETQ. The CDR3 is made up of 15 amino acids. Written as DNA, the CDR3 is TGCGCCAGCAGCCCGGGACAGGGGGTTGACACTGAAGCTTTCTTT. It is translated as CASSPGQGVDTEAFF.

This clone was detected only a few times. V and J are TRBV15 and TRBJ1-1; D is unclear. Per the germline V gene, CDR1 is LNHNV and CDR2 is YYDKDF (reference sequence). This CDR3 has 13 residues. Between the trimmed V and J ends, which lost 1 base and 10 bases, there was a span of 13 bases. CDR3 coding DNA: TGTGCCACCAGCAGAGCGGGAGGACGAGCAGCTTTCTTT. It codes for CATSRAGGRAAFF.

The rearrangement joins TRBV7-3 to TRBJ2-1; TRBD2 matches at 11 bases. Trimming at V came to 1 base and at J to 0 bases, leaving 8 bases not matched to a gene. The V gene's germline CDR1 is SGHTA and CDR2 FQGTGA. This CDR3 contains 19 residues. The CDR3 reads CASSLMGTSGRSSYNEQFF. The CDR3, as DNA: TGTGCCAGCAGCTTAATGGGGACTAGCGGTAGGAGCTCCTACAATGAGCAGTTCTTC.

The CDR3 nucleotides read TGCGCCAGCAGCCTAATAGCGGGAAAATCGGGGGCCAGCACAGATACGCAGTATTTT. It encodes CASSLIAGKSGASTDTQYF. V is TRBV4-3 and J is TRBJ2-3; 8 nucleotides match TRBD2. With V trimmed by 4 bases and J by 0 bases, 15 bases remained unmatched. The CDR3 is 19 residues long. Germline V lookup: CDR1 LGHNA, CDR2 YSLEER.